Listed below are T cell receptor beta chains from one sample, sequenced in a study of patients and donors after allogeneic stem cell transplantation. TCRdb fed the RT-PCR reads into MiXCR, producing one record per CDR3 protein. The sample contains about a million distinct CDR3 sequences, under 20% of which appear only once. The sample was blood, either unsorted or a sorted T cell fraction (not recorded which). These receptor sequences come from a human donor who was either an allogeneic HSCT recipient or a stem cell or donor lymphocyte infusion donor (not recorded which). It is not recorded whose cells these are; they may come from a transplant donor. Both conserved end residues are part of each CDR3. A D gene is named only where the DNA matches it firmly. Expanded clones get a size class; other rows say once, few or many, or leave the size out.

j_gene,abundance,d_gene,v_gene,CDR3nt,CDR3aa
TRBJ2-7,few,TRBD1,TRBV15,TGTGCCACCAGCAGAGATTCAGGGGGCTCCTACGAGCAGTACTTC,CATSRDSGGSYEQYF
TRBJ2-1,.,TRBD1,TRBV7-8,TGTGCCAGCAGCCTCAGACTCGGACAGGGGAGGAATGAGCAGTTCTTC,CASSLRLGQGRNEQFF
TRBJ2-7,.,.,TRBV7-2,TGTGCCAGCAGCGGGGGGAGGTCGGGGTCCGGCGAGCAGTACTTC,CASSGGRSGSGEQYF
TRBJ1-2,.,.,TRBV12-3/TRBV12-4,TGTGCCAGCGATGCGGGCGGCTATGGCTACACCTTC,CASDAGGYGYTF
TRBJ1-2,.,.,TRBV25-1,TGTGCCAGCAGTATCGCGGGCAGGAGGGACTATGGCTACACCTTC,CASSIAGRRDYGYTF
TRBJ1-6,few,.,TRBV12-3/TRBV12-4,TGTGCCAGCAGTCCGCGAGCAGGGAGGGCTAATTCACCCCTCCACTTT,CASSPRAGRANSPLHF
TRBJ1-1,few,.,TRBV10-3,TGTGCCATCAGTGAGCCGACTGCCAATCGGGACACTGAAGCTTTCTTT,CAISEPTANRDTEAFF
TRBJ2-1,.,TRBD1,TRBV12-3/TRBV12-4,TGTGCCAGCAGTTCAGACAGGGACTCCTACAATGAGCAGTTCTTC,CASSSDRDSYNEQFF
TRBJ1-2,.,TRBD1,TRBV5-1,TGCGCCAGCAGCTTGGTTCCAGGGGGCGACTATGGCTACACCTTC,CASSLVPGGDYGYTF
TRBJ2-1,many,TRBD2,TRBV20-1,TGCAGTGCTAGATTGAAGGGACTAGCGGGAGCCAATGAGCAGTTCTTC,CSARLKGLAGANEQFF
TRBJ1-6,few,TRBD1,TRBV5-6,TGTGCCAGCAGTTTTCCTCCGGGACAGGGTTATAATTCACCCCTCCACTTT,CASSFPPGQGYNSPLHF
TRBJ2-3,few,TRBD1,TRBV28,TGTGCCAGCAGTTTAATACGTTGGGACAGGGTAGGTGATACGCAGTATTTT,CASSLIRWDRVGDTQYF
TRBJ2-5,.,.,TRBV4-1,TGCGCCAGCAGCCAAGAAAGCAGCCAAGAGACCCAGTACTTC,CASSQESSQETQYF
TRBJ2-3,many,TRBD1,TRBV5-1,TGCGCCAGCAGCATGACAGGGGGAGCAGATACGCAGTATTTT,CASSMTGGADTQYF
TRBJ1-5,few,.,TRBV20-1,TGCAGTGCTGGAACTATAAATCAGCCCCAGCATTTT,CSAGTINQPQHF
TRBJ1-2,few,.,TRBV11-2,TGTGCCAGCACTCCCACGGTGGACGGTGCCTATGGCTACACCTTC,CASTPTVDGAYGYTF
TRBJ1-6,.,.,TRBV11-1,TGTGCCAGCAGCTTAGACCGGGGCGCGGGCAATTCACCCCTCCACTTT,CASSLDRGAGNSPLHF
TRBJ2-7,.,.,TRBV12-3/TRBV12-4,TGTGCCAGCAGCCGGAAGGCAGTGACGCAGAGCTCCTACGAGCAGTACTTC,CASSRKAVTQSSYEQYF
TRBJ2-6,.,TRBD2,TRBV19,TGTGCCAGTAGTAAGGATAGCGGGGGCGCTGGGGCCAACGTCCTGACTTTC,CASSKDSGGAGANVLTF
TRBJ2-3,many,.,TRBV20-1,TGCAGTGCTAGAGATCCGCGACTATCGACGGATACGCAGTATTTT,CSARDPRLSTDTQYF
TRBJ2-2,few,TRBD2,TRBV27,TGTGCCAGCAGTTTATTGCCAACGCGGGCGGGAGTGAACACCGGGGAGCTGTTTTTT,CASSLLPTRAGVNTGELFF